Listed here are 9 T cell receptor beta chains from one sample, sequenced in a study of CD4 T cells in relation to SARS-CoV-2 and coronaviruses. TCRdb keeps only in-frame clones here, not all; method: immunoSEQ multiplex PCR. The data show about 59,000 clones, with approximately 90% seen just once and around 1.5% held by the top ten. Unexposed donor CD4+ T cells date from about 2011-2018, before the COVID-19 pandemic. Sequenced input: memory CD4+ T cells from PBMCs. The receptors come from a human donor in good health.

The chain uses TRBV5-4 and TRBJ1-2, with 10 bases that match TRBD1. The V and J ends lost 4 bases and 2 bases, in that order; junction bases with no gene match: 8. CDR3 length: 16 amino acids. The germline V gene encodes CDR1 SGHNT and CDR2 YYREEE (reference sequence). The CDR3 loop reads CASSNWLGQGNYGYTF. In DNA form, the CDR3 reads TGTGCCAGCAGCAACTGGTTGGGACAGGGGAACTATGGCTACACCTTC.

The J gene is TRBJ2-1, the V gene TRBV11-2; the D gene is possibly TRBD2 (6 bases). Germline CDR1 and CDR2: SGHAT and FQNNGV. This CDR3 spans 16 amino acids. V lost 3 bases to trimming and J lost 2 bases, with 14 bases between them. The CDR3 nucleotides read TGTGCCAGCAGCTTGAGGGTGACGGGAGCCTACAATGAGCAGTTCTTC. Its translation is CASSLRVTGAYNEQFF.

This clone showed up just once. The genes are TRBV5-4 and TRBJ2-3; 7 bases are a match to TRBD2. The germline V gene has CDR1 SGHNT and CDR2 YYREEE (reference sequence). Trimming cost V 5 bases and J 4 bases; bases outside gene matches: 10. This CDR3 is built from 15 residues. CDR3 loop: CASRSGAGRADTQYF. Here the CDR3 DNA reads TGTGCCAGCAGGTCAGGAGCGGGAAGAGCAGATACGCAGTATTTT.

This CDR3 is CASSPLRAPNEQYF. In nucleotides, the CDR3 is TGTGCCAGCAGCCCCCTCAGGGCCCCAAATGAGCAGTACTTC. V usage is TRBV3-1 (or the pseudogene TRBV3-2) and J usage is TRBJ2-7, with D perhaps TRBD1 (5 bases). From germline, CDR1 is LGHDT and CDR2 YNNKEL (reference sequence). V shed 4 bases and J shed 7 bases, with 17 bases lying between them. The CDR3 runs to 14 residues.

The chain links TRBV5-1 to TRBJ2-7; the D gene is possibly TRBD1 (5 bases). V was shortened by 2 bases and J by 4 bases, with 10 bases between the two germline ends. CDR1 is SGHRS and CDR2 is YFSETQ in the germline V gene. The CDR3 totals 13 residues. The CDR3 region has the DNA TGCGCCAGCAGCTTCACCAGGGCTTACGAGCAGTACTTC. It is translated as CASSFTRAYEQYF.

This sequence joins TRBV5-6 and TRBJ2-7; 9 bases match TRBD1. This CDR3 is 13 amino acids long. Trimming at V came to 4 bases and at J to 5 bases, leaving 4 bases not matched to a gene. Germline CDR1 reads SGHDT; CDR2 reads YYEEEE. The chain's CDR3 is CASSRDREHEQYF. CDR3 DNA: TGTGCCAGCAGCCGGGACAGGGAACACGAGCAGTACTTC.

V is TRBV7-8 and J is TRBJ2-1; TRBD2 might be the D (6 bases). The CDR3 loop spans 15 amino acids. V shed 1 base and J shed 4 bases, with 11 bases lying between them. From germline, CDR1 is SGHVS and CDR2 FQNEAQ. Written as DNA, the CDR3 is TGTGCCAGCAGCTTAGTTGGCGGGGATTACAATGAGCAGTTCTTC. This encodes CASSLVGGDYNEQFF.

J is TRBJ2-1 and V is TRBV24-1; D might be TRBD1 or TRBD2, each matching 6 bases. CDR1 KGHDR and CDR2 SFDVKD come from the germline V gene. Trimming removed 2 bases from V and 4 bases from J, with 14 bases in between. The CDR3 is 16 amino acids. The CDR3 DNA follows: TGTGCCACCAGTGATTACGGGGGCGCGTCATACAATGAGCAGTTCTTC. It translates to CATSDYGGASYNEQFF.

This clone has only a few counts. The V call is TRBV7-2, the J call TRBJ2-7; no reliable D call. V was trimmed by 5 bases and J by 2 bases, leaving 7 bases between them. CDR1 and CDR2 (germline): SGHTA, FQGNSA. The CDR3 runs 12 residues. The CDR3 DNA follows: TGTGCCAGCAGCCCAACCACCTACGAGCAGTACTTC. Its translation is CASSPTTYEQYF.